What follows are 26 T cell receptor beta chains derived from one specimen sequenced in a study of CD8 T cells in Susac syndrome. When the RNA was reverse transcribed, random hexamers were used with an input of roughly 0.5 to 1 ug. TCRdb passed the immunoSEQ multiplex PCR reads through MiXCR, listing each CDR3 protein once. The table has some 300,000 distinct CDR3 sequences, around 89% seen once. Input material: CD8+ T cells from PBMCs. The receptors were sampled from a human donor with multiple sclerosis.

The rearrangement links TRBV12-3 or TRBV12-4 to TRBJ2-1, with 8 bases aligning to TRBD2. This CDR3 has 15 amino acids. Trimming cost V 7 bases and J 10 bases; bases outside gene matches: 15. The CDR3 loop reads CASTHWTSSYSEQFF. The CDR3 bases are TGTGCCAGCACCCACTGGACTAGCTCCTACAGCGAGCAGTTCTTC.

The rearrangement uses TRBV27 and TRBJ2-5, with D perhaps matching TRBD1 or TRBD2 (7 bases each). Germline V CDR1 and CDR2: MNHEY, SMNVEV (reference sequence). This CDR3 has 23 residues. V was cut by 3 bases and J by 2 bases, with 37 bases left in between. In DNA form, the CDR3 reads TGTGCCAGCAGTTTGACGCACGCCCCCCCGGTGGCAGGGGGGGGCCTAGGGCAAGAGACCCAGTACTTC. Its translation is CASSLTHAPPVAGGGLGQETQYF.

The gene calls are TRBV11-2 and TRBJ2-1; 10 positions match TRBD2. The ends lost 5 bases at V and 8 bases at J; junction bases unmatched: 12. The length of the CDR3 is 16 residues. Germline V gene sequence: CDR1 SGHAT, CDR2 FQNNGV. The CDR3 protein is CASSRGASGGWDEQFF. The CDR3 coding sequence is TGTGCCAGCAGCCGAGGGGCTAGCGGGGGCTGGGATGAGCAGTTCTTC.

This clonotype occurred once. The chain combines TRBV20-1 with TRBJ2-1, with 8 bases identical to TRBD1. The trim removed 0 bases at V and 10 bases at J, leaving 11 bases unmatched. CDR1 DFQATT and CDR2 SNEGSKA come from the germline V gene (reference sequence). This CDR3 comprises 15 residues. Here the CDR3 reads CSARDPEDRGREQFF. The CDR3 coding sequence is TGCAGTGCTAGAGACCCCGAAGACAGGGGTAGGGAGCAGTTCTTC.

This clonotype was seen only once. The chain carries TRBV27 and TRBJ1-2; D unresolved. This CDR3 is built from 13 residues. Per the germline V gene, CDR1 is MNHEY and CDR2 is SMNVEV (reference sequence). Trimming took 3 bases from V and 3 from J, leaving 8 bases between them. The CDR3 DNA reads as TGTGCCAGCAGTTTTGGACGGGACTATGGCTACACCTTC. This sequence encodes CASSFGRDYGYTF.

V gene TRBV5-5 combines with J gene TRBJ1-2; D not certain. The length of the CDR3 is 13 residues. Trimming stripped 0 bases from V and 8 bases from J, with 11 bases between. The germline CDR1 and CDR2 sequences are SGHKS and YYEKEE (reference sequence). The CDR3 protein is CASSLDLPGGYTF. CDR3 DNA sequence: TGTGCCAGCAGCTTGGATCTCCCTGGGGGCTACACCTTC.

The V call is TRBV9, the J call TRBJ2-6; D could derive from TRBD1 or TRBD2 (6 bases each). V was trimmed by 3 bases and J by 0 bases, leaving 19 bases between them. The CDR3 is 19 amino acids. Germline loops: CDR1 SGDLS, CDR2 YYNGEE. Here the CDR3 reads CASSAPSGAAPSGANVLTF. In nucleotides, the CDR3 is TGTGCCAGCAGCGCTCCTTCGGGGGCAGCTCCCTCTGGGGCCAACGTCCTGACTTTC.

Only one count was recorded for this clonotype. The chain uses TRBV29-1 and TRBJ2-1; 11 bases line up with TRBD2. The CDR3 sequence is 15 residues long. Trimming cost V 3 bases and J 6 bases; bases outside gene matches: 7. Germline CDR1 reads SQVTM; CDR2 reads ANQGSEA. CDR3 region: CSVEVAGGPVNEQFF. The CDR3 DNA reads TGCAGCGTTGAGGTAGCGGGAGGGCCTGTCAATGAGCAGTTCTTC.

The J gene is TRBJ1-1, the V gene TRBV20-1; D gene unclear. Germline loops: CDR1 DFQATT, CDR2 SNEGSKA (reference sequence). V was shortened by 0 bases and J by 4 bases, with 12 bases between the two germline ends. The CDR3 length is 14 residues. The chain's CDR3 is CSARDSDRLTEAFF. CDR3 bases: TGCAGTGCTAGAGATTCTGACCGACTCACTGAAGCTTTCTTT.

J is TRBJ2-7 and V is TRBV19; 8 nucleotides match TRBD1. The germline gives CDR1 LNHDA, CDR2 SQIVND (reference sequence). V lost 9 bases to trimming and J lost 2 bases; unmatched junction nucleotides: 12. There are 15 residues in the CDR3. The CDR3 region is CASAPDREGPYEQYF. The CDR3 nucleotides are TGTGCCAGCGCCCCGGACAGGGAAGGACCCTACGAGCAGTACTTC.

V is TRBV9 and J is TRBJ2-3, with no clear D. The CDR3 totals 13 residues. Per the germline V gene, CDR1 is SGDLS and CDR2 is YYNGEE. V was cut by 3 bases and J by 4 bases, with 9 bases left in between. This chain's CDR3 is CASSDPYADTQYF. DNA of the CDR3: TGTGCCAGCAGCGACCCGTACGCAGATACGCAGTATTTT.

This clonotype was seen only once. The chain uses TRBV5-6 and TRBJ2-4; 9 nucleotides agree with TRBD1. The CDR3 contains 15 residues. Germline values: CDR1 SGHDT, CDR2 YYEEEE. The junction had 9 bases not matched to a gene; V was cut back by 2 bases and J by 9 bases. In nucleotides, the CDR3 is TGTGCCAGCAGCTTAGTACGACAGGGGGACGGCATTCAGTACTTC. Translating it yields CASSLVRQGDGIQYF.

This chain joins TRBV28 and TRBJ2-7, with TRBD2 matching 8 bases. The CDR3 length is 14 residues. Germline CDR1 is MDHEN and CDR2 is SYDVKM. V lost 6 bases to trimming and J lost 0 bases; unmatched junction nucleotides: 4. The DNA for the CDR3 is TGTGCCAGCAGGGGGGGACTAGGCTCCTACGAGCAGTACTTC. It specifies CASRGGLGSYEQYF.

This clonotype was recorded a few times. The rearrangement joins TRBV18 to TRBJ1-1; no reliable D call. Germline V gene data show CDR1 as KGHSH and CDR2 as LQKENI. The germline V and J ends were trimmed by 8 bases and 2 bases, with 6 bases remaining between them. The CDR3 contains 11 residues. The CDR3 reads CASQTNTEAFF. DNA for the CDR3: TGTGCCAGCCAGACAAACACTGAAGCTTTCTTT.

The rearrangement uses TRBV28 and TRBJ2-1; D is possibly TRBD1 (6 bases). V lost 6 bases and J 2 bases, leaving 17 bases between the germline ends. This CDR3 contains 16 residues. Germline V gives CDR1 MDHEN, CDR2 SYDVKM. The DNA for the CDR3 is TGTGCCAGCAGCCCCGACCGGGACAAAACCTACAATGAGCAGTTCTTC. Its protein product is CASSPDRDKTYNEQFF.

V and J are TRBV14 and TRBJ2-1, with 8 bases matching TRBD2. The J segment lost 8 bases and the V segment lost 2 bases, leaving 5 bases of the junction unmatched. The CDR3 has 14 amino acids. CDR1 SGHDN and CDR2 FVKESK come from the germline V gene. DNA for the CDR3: TGTGCCAGCAGCCAAACGGGAGGGCCTTATGAGCAGTTCTTC. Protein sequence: CASSQTGGPYEQFF.

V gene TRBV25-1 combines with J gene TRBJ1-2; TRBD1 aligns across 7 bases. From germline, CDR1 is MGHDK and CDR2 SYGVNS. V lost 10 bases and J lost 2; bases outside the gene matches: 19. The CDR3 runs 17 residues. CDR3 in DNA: TGTGCCAACAGGGCATTAGGACAGGCCCCTCTGAACTATGGCTACACCTTC. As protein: CANRALGQAPLNYGYTF.

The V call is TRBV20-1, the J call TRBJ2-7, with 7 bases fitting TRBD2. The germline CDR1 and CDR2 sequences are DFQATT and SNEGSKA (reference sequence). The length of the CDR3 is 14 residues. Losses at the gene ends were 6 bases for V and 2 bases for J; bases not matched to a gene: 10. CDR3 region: CSAPPRGLAYEQYF. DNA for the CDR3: TGCAGTGCACCACCTCGAGGACTAGCCTACGAGCAGTACTTC.

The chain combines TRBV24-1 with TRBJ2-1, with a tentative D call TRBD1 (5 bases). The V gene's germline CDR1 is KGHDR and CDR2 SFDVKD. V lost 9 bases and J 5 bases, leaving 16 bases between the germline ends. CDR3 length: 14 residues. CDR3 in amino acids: CATQKGQGDNEQFF. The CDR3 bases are TGTGCCACCCAGAAGGGGCAGGGCGACAATGAGCAGTTCTTC.

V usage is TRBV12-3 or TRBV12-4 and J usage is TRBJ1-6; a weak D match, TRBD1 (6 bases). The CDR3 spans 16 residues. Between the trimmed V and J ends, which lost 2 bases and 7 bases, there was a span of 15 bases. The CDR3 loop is CASSLYFQGPNSPLHF. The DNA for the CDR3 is TGTGCCAGCAGTTTATATTTCCAGGGGCCAAATTCACCCCTCCACTTT.

The CDR3 protein is CASSRYKAGNTGELFF. The CDR3 coding sequence is TGTGCCAGCAGCCGATATAAGGCGGGGAACACCGGGGAGCTGTTTTTT. This chain uses TRBV4-2 with TRBJ2-2; a weak D match, TRBD2 (5 bases). Germline V gene data show CDR1 as LGHNA and CDR2 as YNFKEQ. The CDR3 runs 16 residues. The germline V and J ends were trimmed by 4 bases and 1 base, with 13 bases remaining between them.

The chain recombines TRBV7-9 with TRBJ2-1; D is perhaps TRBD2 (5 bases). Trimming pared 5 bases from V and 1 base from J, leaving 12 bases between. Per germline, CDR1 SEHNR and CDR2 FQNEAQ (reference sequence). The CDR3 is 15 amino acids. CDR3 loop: CASSHVRGSYNEQFF. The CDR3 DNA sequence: TGTGCCAGCAGCCACGTACGGGGATCCTACAATGAGCAGTTCTTC.

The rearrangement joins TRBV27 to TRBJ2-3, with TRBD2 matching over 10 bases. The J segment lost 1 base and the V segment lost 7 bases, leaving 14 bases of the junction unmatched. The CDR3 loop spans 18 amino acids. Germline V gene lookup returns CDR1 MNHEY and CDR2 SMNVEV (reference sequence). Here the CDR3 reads CASKGTSVRVDGTDTQYF. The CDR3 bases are TGTGCCAGCAAAGGGACTAGCGTGAGAGTTGATGGCACAGATACGCAGTATTTT.

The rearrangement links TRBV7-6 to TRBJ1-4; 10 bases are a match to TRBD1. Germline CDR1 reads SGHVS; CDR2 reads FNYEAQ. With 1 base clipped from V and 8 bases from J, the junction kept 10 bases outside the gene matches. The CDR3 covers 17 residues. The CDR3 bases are TGTGCCAGCAGCTTAGGGATGACAGGGGGCAACGAGGAAAAACTGTTTTTT. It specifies CASSLGMTGGNEEKLFF.

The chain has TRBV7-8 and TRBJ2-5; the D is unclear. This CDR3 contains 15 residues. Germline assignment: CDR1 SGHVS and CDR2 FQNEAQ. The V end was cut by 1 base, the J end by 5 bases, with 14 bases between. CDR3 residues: CASSLEASSFETQYF. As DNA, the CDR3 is TGTGCCAGCAGCTTAGAGGCTAGTAGCTTCGAGACCCAGTACTTC. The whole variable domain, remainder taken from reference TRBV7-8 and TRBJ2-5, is GAGVSQSPRYKVAKRGQDVALRCDPISGHVSLFWYQQALGQGPEFLTYFQNEAQLDKSGLPSDRFFAERPEGSVSTLKIQRTQQEDSAVYLCASSLEASSFETQYFGPGTRLLVL.

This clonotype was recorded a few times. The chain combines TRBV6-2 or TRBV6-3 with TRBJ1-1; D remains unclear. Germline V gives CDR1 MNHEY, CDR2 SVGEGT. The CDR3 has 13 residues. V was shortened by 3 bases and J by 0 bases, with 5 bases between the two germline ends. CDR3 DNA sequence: TGTGCCAGCAGTTATCCGATGAACACTGAAGCTTTCTTT. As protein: CASSYPMNTEAFF.